This T cell receptor beta chain comes out of a study of control samples from healthy donors and cancer patients. Assay used: immunoSEQ multiplex PCR; TCRdb lists only in-frame clones, some missing. The sample lists under 85,000 clones; over 85% were seen once. The sequencing input was PBMCs. The TCR originated in a woman between 35 and 50 years old with lung cancer.

CDR3 loop: CASSELWLAGGPSYNEQFF. In DNA, the CDR3 is TGTGCCAGCAGTGAATTATGGCTAGCGGGGGGTCCCTCCTACAATGAGCAGTTCTTC. V gene TRBV2 combines with J gene TRBJ2-1, with 11 bases fitting TRBD2. The CDR3 consists of 19 residues. Germline CDR1 and CDR2: SNHLY and FYNNEI. V trimming: 2 bases; J trimming: 0 bases; junction bases outside the gene matches: 9.